This passage covers 4 T cell receptor beta chains from one sample sequenced in a study of regulatory T cells in long-lasting Graves disease. CDR3-region Arm-PCR and iRepertoire HTBI primers produced the TCR beta libraries. TCRdb re-derived calls from the multiplex PCR reads in MiXCR, one entry per CDR3 protein. Of roughly 500,000 distinct CDR3 sequences in the sample, less than 25% were seen once. Described time point: persistent/refractory GD, antithyroid drugs over 5 years with positive TRAb. From RNA extracted from PBMCs, the TCR library was made. The material sequenced was peripheral blood mononuclear cells (PBMCs), taken when the disease was refractory, from a patient treated with antithyroid drugs. The receptors were gathered from a female donor with Graves disease.

The genes are TRBV15 and TRBJ1-1; 7 nucleotides align to TRBD1. The ends lost 2 bases at V and 9 bases at J; junction bases unmatched: 6. Germline V gene lookup returns CDR1 LNHNV and CDR2 YYDKDF (reference sequence). This CDR3 has 13 residues. In nucleotides, the CDR3 is TGTGCCACCAGCAGACCGGGACAGATACAAGCTTTCTTT. Its translation is CATSRPGQIQAFF.

This clonotype was counted at least ten times. The chain uses TRBV28 and TRBJ2-7; D might be TRBD2 (6 bases). Germline V CDR1 and CDR2: MDHEN, SYDVKM. CDR3 size: 14 residues. The V end lost 6 bases, the J end lost 4 bases, and 16 bases lay between the germline ends. In DNA form, the CDR3 reads TGTGCCAGCAGCGTACTTGGGAGGTCTTACGAGCAGTACTTC. Protein: CASSVLGRSYEQYF.

V gene TRBV2 combines with J gene TRBJ2-3; either TRBD1 or TRBD2 may supply D (5 bases each). The germline V and J ends were trimmed by 9 bases and 3 bases, with 16 bases remaining between them. This CDR3 region has 14 residues. Germline-derived CDR1 and CDR2 are SNHLY and FYNNEI. Written as DNA, the CDR3 is TGTGCCAGATCCGGGACCACGGGGACAGATACGCAGTATTTT. Translating gives CARSGTTGTDTQYF. Variable domain in full (rest from reference TRBV2 and TRBJ2-3): EPEVTQTPSHQVTQMGQEVILRCVPISNHLYFYWYRQILGQKVEFLVSFYNNEISEKSEIFDDQFSVERPDGSNFTLKIRSTKLEDSAMYFCARSGTTGTDTQYFGPGTRLTVL.

This clonotype was counted ten times or more. The chain carries TRBV27 and TRBJ1-1, with D possibly matching TRBD1 (6 bases). In germline, CDR1 is MNHEY, CDR2 SMNVEV (reference sequence). V dropped 5 bases and J dropped 2 bases, with 12 bases sitting between them. The CDR3 runs 14 residues. The CDR3 sequence is CASSPGGPNTEAFF. For the CDR3, the DNA is TGTGCCAGCAGTCCCGGGGGCCCTAACACTGAAGCTTTCTTT.